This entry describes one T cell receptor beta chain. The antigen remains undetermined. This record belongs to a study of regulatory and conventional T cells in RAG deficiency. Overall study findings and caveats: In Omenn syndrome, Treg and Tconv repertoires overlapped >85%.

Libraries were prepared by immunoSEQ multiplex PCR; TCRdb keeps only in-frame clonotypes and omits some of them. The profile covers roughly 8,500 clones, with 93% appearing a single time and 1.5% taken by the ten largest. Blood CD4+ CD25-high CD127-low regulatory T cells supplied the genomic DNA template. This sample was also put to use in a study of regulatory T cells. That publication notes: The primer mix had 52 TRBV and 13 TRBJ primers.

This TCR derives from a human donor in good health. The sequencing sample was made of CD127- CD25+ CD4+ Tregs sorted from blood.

This CDR3 reads CASSSRTGSYEQYF. DNA for the CDR3: TGTGCCAGCAGCTCTAGGACAGGGTCCTACGAGCAGTACTTC. The V and J genes are TRBV7-2 and TRBJ2-7; 8 bases map to TRBD1. With V trimmed by 4 bases and J by 1 base, 3 bases remained unmatched. The CDR3 has 14 amino acids. CDR1 and CDR2 (germline): SGHTA, FQGNSA.